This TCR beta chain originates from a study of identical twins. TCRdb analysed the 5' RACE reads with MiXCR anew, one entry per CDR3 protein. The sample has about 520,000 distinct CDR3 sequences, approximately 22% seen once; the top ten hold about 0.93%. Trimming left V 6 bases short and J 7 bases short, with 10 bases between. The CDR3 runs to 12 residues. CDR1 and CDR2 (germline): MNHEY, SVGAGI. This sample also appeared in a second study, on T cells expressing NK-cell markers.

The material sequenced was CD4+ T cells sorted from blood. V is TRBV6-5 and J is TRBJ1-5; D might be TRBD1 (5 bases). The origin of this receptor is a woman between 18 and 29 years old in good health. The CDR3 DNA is TGTGCCAGCAGCCGTACAGGCCAGCCCCAGCATTTT. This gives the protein CASSRTGQPQHF.